Each of the 8 T cell receptor beta chains below was sequenced from the same sample in a study of cytotoxic CD8 clonotypes in ibrutinib-treated CLL. Only in-frame clones appear in the TCRdb table, and some are missing; sequencing was by immunoSEQ multiplex PCR. There are about 300,000 clones in the sample; roughly 70% occur only once, and approximately 6% lies in the top ten. The source was PBMCs, collected after 36 months of ibrutinib treatment. These TCRs come from a human donor with chronic lymphocytic leukemia.

J is TRBJ1-1 and V is TRBV28; D is uncertain. Germline CDR1 and CDR2: MDHEN and SYDVKM. The CDR3 sequence is 15 residues long. V gave up 1 base and J gave up 6 bases, with 15 bases separating them. The CDR3 reads CASSLFSFAIAEAFF. DNA of the CDR3: TGTGCCAGCAGTTTATTCAGCTTCGCGATCGCTGAAGCTTTCTTT.

The V and J genes are TRBV27 and TRBJ1-5, with no clear D. The CDR3 has 13 amino acids. Trimming cost V 5 bases and J 5 bases, with 10 bases left between them. Per the germline V gene, CDR1 is MNHEY and CDR2 is SMNVEV (reference sequence). CDR3 nucleotides: TGTGCCAGCAGTCTTCTATATGATCAGCCCCAGCATTTT. Its protein product is CASSLLYDQPQHF.

This clone was seen only a few times. V usage is TRBV10-1 and J usage is TRBJ1-1; 8 bases line up with TRBD1. The CDR3 spans 16 residues. V gave up 3 bases and J gave up 0 bases; unmatched junction bases: 6. CDR1 and CDR2 (germline): WNHNN, SYGVQD (reference sequence). CDR3 DNA: TGCGCCAGCAGTGACGTTTTGGACAGGGTGAACACTGAAGCTTTCTTT. It codes for CASSDVLDRVNTEAFF.

The rearrangement joins TRBV2 to TRBJ2-7; no definite D call. The CDR3 totals 13 residues. Germline V lookup: CDR1 SNHLY, CDR2 FYNNEI. The ends were cut back, 0 bases at V and 4 bases at J, with 7 bases in the middle. The CDR3, as DNA: TGTGCCAGCAGTGAAGCAGGGTTTTACGAGCAGTACTTC. Translating it yields CASSEAGFYEQYF.

The V gene is TRBV6-5, the J gene TRBJ2-7; TRBD1 aligns across 9 bases. Germline V lookup: CDR1 MNHEY, CDR2 SVGAGI. The CDR3 sequence is 14 residues long. V dropped 7 bases and J dropped 5; count of bases not matched to a gene: 9. CDR3 loop: CASISGQGAHEQYF. CDR3 coding DNA: TGTGCCAGCATCTCGGGACAGGGTGCTCACGAGCAGTACTTC.

The chain is built from TRBV7-8 and TRBJ1-4; 8 bases line up with TRBD1. In germline, CDR1 is SGHVS, CDR2 FQNEAQ. This CDR3 is 16 amino acids long. V shed 5 bases, J shed 8 bases, and the junction held 13 bases outside the gene matches. The DNA of the CDR3 is TGTGCCAGCAGCGTAGGGACAGGTCCTCGGTCGGAAAAACTGTTTTTT. Protein sequence: CASSVGTGPRSEKLFF.

The CDR3 nucleotides are TGTGCCAGTAGTATGGTGTACGGGGGGTACGAGCAGTACTTC. Amino acid sequence: CASSMVYGGYEQYF. The chain is built from TRBV19 and TRBJ2-7; 7 positions agree with TRBD2. The CDR3 loop spans 14 amino acids. Germline CDR1 LNHDA, CDR2 SQIVND (reference sequence). V lost 3 bases to trimming and J lost 4 bases; unmatched junction nucleotides: 6.

The V and J genes are TRBV10-3 and TRBJ1-3; the D gene is possibly TRBD1 (5 bases). The length of the CDR3 is 15 residues. V lost 6 bases, J lost 2 bases, and 14 bases lay in between. Germline V gene data show CDR1 as ENHRY and CDR2 as SYGVKD. CDR3 nucleotide sequence: TGTGCCATCAGCCGACCGTCAGGGACTGGAAACACCATATATTTT. Its translation is CAISRPSGTGNTIYF.